This T cell receptor beta chain was sequenced for a study of regulatory T cells in long-lasting Graves disease. The time point denotes: newly diagnosed GD, antithyroid drugs for less than 3 months. There was RNA extracted from PBMCs, and the TCR library was made from it. Researchers made TCR beta libraries by using iRepertoire HTBI primers and running Arm-PCR on CDR3 regions. In the original processing: The samples included around 62 TRBV and some 15 TRBJ segments. TCRdb passed the multiplex PCR reads through MiXCR, listing each CDR3 protein once. Here the V and J calls rest on TCRdb's processing, not on the authors' analysis. This sample carries about 350,000 distinct CDR3 sequences, roughly 16% of them seen once, and the ten largest clones take just over 20%. Looked up from germline, CDR1 is WNHNN and CDR2 is SYGVQD (reference sequence). Trimming removed 3 bases at V and 8 bases at J, with 13 bases between. CDR3 length equals 14 residues.

In this sample, this clonotype turned up a few times. The sample also formed part of further work on T cells in Graves' hyperthyroidism and ophthalmopathy.

The receptor's source is a woman younger than 35 with Graves disease. The chain carries TRBV10-1 and TRBJ1-4; weak D call: TRBD1 (5 bases). The material was peripheral blood mononuclear cells (PBMCs), obtained at new diagnosis, from a patient treated with antithyroid drugs. The CDR3 DNA reads TGCGCCAGCAGTGACTATCAGGGCTCCGAAAAACTGTTTTTT. It translates to CASSDYQGSEKLFF.